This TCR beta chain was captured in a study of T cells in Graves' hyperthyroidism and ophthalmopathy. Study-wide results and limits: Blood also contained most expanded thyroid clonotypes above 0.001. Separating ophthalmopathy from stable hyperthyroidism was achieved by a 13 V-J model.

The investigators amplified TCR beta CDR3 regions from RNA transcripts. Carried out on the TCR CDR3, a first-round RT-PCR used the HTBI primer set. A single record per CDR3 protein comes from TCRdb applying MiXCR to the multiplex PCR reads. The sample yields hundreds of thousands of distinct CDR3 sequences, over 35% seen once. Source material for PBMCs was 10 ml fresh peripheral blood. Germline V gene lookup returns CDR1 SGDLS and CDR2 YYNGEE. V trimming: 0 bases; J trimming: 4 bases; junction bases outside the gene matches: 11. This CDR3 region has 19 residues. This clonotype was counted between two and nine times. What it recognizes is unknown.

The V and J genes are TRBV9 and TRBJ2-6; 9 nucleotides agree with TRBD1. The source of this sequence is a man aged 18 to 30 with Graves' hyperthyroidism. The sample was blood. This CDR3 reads CASSVVPGQGSTGANVLTF. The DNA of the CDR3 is TGTGCCAGCAGCGTAGTTCCGGGACAGGGATCGACGGGGGCCAACGTCCTGACTTTC. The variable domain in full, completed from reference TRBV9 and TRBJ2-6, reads DSGVTQTPKHLITATGQRVTLRCSPRSGDLSVYWYQQSLDQGLQFLIQYYNGEERAKGNILERFSAQQFPDLHSELNLSSLELGDSALYFCASSVVPGQGSTGANVLTFGAGSRLTVL.